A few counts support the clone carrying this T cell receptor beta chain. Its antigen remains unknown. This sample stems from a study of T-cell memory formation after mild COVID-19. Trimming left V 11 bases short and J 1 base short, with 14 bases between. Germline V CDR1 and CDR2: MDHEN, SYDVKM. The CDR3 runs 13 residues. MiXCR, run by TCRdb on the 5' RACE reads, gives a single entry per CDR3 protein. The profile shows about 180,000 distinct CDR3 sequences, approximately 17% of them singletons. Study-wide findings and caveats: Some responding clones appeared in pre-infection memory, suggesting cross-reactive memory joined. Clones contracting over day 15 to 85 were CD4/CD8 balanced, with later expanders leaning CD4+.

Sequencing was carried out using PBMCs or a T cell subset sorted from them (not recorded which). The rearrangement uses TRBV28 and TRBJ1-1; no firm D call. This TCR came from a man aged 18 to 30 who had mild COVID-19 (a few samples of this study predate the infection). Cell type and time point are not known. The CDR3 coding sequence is TGTGCCGGAAAAGACACCCCGAACACTGAAGCTTTCTTT. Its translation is CAGKDTPNTEAFF.